This is a list of T cell receptor beta chains from one sample in a study of T cell responses to AZD1222 COVID-19 vaccine. Assay: immunoSEQ multiplex PCR; the TCRdb copy retains only in-frame clones and omits some. This sample has fewer than 200,000 clones; about 92% occur once, and the top ten carry 1% to 1.5%. The specimen comprised peripheral blood, sampled on day 0 of AZD1222 vaccination. The receptors come from an adult in good health. Each CDR3 is given with its conserved first and last residue. The D gene is left open where the match is weak. The size entry is marked missing in some rows and otherwise reads once, few, many or a size class.

TRBV9	TRBD1	TRBJ1-2	14	.	TGTGCCAGCAGCCCAAGTAGTGGGCCGGGACAGCTCCACTTC	CASSPSSGPGQLHF
TRBV29-1	TRBD1	TRBJ2-1	13	.	TGCAGCGTTCGACAGGGTAGGGACAATGAGCAGTTCTTC	CSVRQGRDNEQFF
TRBV3-1/TRBV3-2	.	TRBJ1-2	17	.	TGTGCCAGCAGCCAGGGAGGGGGTACAGCGGGCTCTTCTATCTACACCTTC	CASSQGGGTAGSSIYTF
TRBV9	.	TRBJ2-7	14	once	TGTGCCAGCAGCGTAGCAGACATCCCTTACGAGCAGTACTTC	CASSVADIPYEQYF
TRBV4-1	.	TRBJ1-3	15	.	TGCGCCAGCAGCAGGGCCGGGGGTTCTGGAAACACCATATATTTT	CASSRAGGSGNTIYF
TRBV3-1/TRBV3-2	.	TRBJ2-1	15	.	TGTGCCAGCAGCCAAGGGACGGGGGCCTACAATAAGCAGTTCTTC	CASSQGTGAYNKQFF
TRBV19	TRBD1	TRBJ1-1	17	once	TGTGCCAGTAAAACCCCGGGACAGGCCCGGTGGGACACTGAAGCTTTCTTT	CASKTPGQARWDTEAFF
TRBV6-5	.	TRBJ1-2	11	once	TGTGCCAGCACCGGGGGCTATGGCTACACCTTC	CASTGGYGYTF
TRBV12-3/TRBV12-4	.	TRBJ2-1	11	.	TGTGCCAGCAGTTCGGCCAATGAGCAGTTCTTC	CASSSANEQFF
TRBV19	.	TRBJ1-1	14	.	TGTGCCAGTGAAGGGTGGCAGGGTGGGACTGAAGCTTTCTTT	CASEGWQGGTEAFF
TRBV11-2	.	TRBJ2-7	15	.	TGTGCCAGCAGCTCCCAAGAAGGTAGTCGCTACGAGCAGTACTTC	CASSSQEGSRYEQYF
TRBV25-1	TRBD1	TRBJ1-6	16	.	TGTGCCAGCCAGAGAACAGGGGGCTCCTATAATTCACCCCTCCACTTT	CASQRTGGSYNSPLHF
TRBV15	.	TRBJ2-5	14	.	TGTGCCACCAGCCCCTTCAAGCGACAAGAGACCCAGTACTTC	CATSPFKRQETQYF
TRBV9	.	TRBJ1-4	15	.	TGTGCCAGCAGCGCCTCAGGGGAAGTTAATGAAAAACTGTTTTTT	CASSASGEVNEKLFF
TRBV24-1	.	TRBJ2-3	16	once	TGTGCCACCAGTGACAGCAACAGGGTGGGCTCAGATACGCAGTATTTT	CATSDSNRVGSDTQYF
TRBV11-1	.	TRBJ1-1	15	.	TGTGCCAGCAGCTTAGATGGCGCCAGGGGCACTGAAGCTTTCTTT	CASSLDGARGTEAFF
TRBV3-1/TRBV3-2	.	TRBJ2-5	14	.	TGTGCCAGCAGCCAAGATTCAGGGTGGGAGACCCAGTACTTC	CASSQDSGWETQYF
TRBV7-6	TRBD2	TRBJ2-1	16	.	TGTGCCAGCAGCTTACTTGGCGGGGGTTCCTACAATGAGCAGTTCTTC	CASSLLGGGSYNEQFF
TRBV15	TRBD1	TRBJ1-5	19	.	TGTGCCACCAGCAGAGTCGCACAGGGGGTGGGGTATAGCAATCAGCCCCAGCATTTT	CATSRVAQGVGYSNQPQHF
TRBV29-1	.	TRBJ2-5	13	.	TGCAGCGTTTGGAGTACAGAACAAGAGACCCAGTACTTC	CSVWSTEQETQYF
TRBV7-9	.	TRBJ2-1	18	.	TGTGCCAGCAGCTCCCCGGCTAGCTCAATTGTATCCTACAATGAGCAGTTCTTC	CASSSPASSIVSYNEQFF
TRBV28	.	TRBJ2-4	14	.	TGTGCCAGCAGCTTCCAAGGGGTTGGGGGTATTCAGTACTTC	CASSFQGVGGIQYF
TRBV5-6	TRBD1	TRBJ1-2	13	.	TGTGCCAGCAGCTTACCGGGACAGGGGGCCTCAGTGTTC	CASSLPGQGASVF
TRBV5-4	.	TRBJ2-7	13	.	TGTGCCAGCAGCCTGACGGACAGTCCCGAGCAGTACTTC	CASSLTDSPEQYF
TRBV12-3/TRBV12-4	.	TRBJ1-5	12	.	TGTGCCAGCAGTTTCGACAATCAGCCCCAGCATTTT	CASSFDNQPQHF
TRBV5-1	.	TRBJ2-7	11	.	TGCGCCAGCAGTTTAGAATACGAGCAGTACTTC	CASSLEYEQYF
TRBV19	.	TRBJ1-4	14	.	TGTGCCAGTAGTAACCCGCCTGATAATGAAAAACTGTTTTTT	CASSNPPDNEKLFF
TRBV4-1	TRBD1	TRBJ1-4	16	.	TGCGCCAGCAGCCAACGTCGACAGGGGGCCGGTGAAAAACTGTTTTTT	CASSQRRQGAGEKLFF
TRBV5-4	TRBD2	TRBJ2-3	13	.	TGTGCCAGCAGACGGGGGGGCACAGATACGCAGTATTTT	CASRRGGTDTQYF
TRBV24-1	.	TRBJ1-5	14	.	TGTGCCACCAGTGACCGGGACTTCAATCAGCCCCAGCATTTT	CATSDRDFNQPQHF
TRBV29-1	.	TRBJ2-5	13	.	TGCAGCTCCCGGGCGGGGCGCCCAGAGACCCAGTACTTC	CSSRAGRPETQYF
TRBV27	.	TRBJ1-4	13	once	TGTGCCAGCAAGCAAACAACTAATGAAAAACTGTTTTTT	CASKQTTNEKLFF
TRBV6-2/TRBV6-3	TRBD2	TRBJ2-1	20	.	TGTGCCAGCAGTCCCATAACCGGGCGGGGGGGGCGAAGCTCCTACAATGAGCAGTTCTTC	CASSPITGRGGRSSYNEQFF
TRBV7-9	.	TRBJ2-5	14	.	TGTGCCAGCAGCTTAGCAGGGGCGGGAGAGACCCAGTACTTC	CASSLAGAGETQYF
TRBV4-3	.	TRBJ2-1	16	.	TGCGCCAGCAGCCAAGTAGTGGGCTACTCATACAATGAGCAGTTCTTC	CASSQVVGYSYNEQFF
TRBV19	.	TRBJ1-5	15	.	TGTGCCAGTAGTTCTATTGACAGTAACAATCAGCCCCAGCATTTT	CASSSIDSNNQPQHF
TRBV7-8	TRBD1	TRBJ1-1	15	.	TGTGCCAGCAGCTTAGTTCCAGGGGGGGGCACTGAAGCTTTCTTT	CASSLVPGGGTEAFF
TRBV2	.	TRBJ2-2	16	.	TGTGCCAGCAGTGCCCAGGGCCGGGGTTCCTCCGGGGAGCTGTTTTTT	CASSAQGRGSSGELFF